The 16 T cell receptor beta chains below come from one sample, sequenced in a study of cytomegalovirus exposure and HLA in healthy donors. The primer mix had 60 Vbeta and 13 Jbeta primers. The method was immunoSEQ multiplex PCR; TCRdb's version includes in-frame clones alone and lacks a portion of them. The data hold some 190,000 clones, with over 65% observed a single time. The sequencing input was PBMCs. These receptors all stem from a man between 35 and 55 years old in good health and CMV-seropositive.

V and J are TRBV6-1 and TRBJ1-1, with TRBD1 matching over 9 bases. Trimming cost V 5 bases and J 1 base; bases outside gene matches: 2. Germline assignment: CDR1 MNHNS and CDR2 SASEGT. The CDR3 sequence is 14 residues long. CDR3 residues: CASSIQGANTEAFF. CDR3 DNA: TGTGCCAGCAGTATACAGGGGGCGAACACTGAAGCTTTCTTT.

The J gene is TRBJ1-1, the V gene TRBV6-5; D gene unclear. Looked up from germline, CDR1 is MNHEY and CDR2 is SVGAGI. This CDR3 is 13 amino acids long. V gave up 5 bases and J gave up 1 base, with 8 bases separating them. CDR3 sequence (DNA): TGTGCCAGCAGTGTGACGGGGAACACTGAAGCTTTCTTT. Translated: CASSVTGNTEAFF.

V is TRBV15 and J is TRBJ2-7; possible D gene TRBD1, 5 bases. Germline CDR1 LNHNV, CDR2 YYDKDF (reference sequence). The CDR3 spans 15 residues. The ends were cut back, 0 bases at V and 3 bases at J, with 12 bases in the middle. The CDR3 coding sequence is TGTGCCACCAGCAGAGACCTCGCGCAGGGCTACGAGCAGTACTTC. As protein: CATSRDLAQGYEQYF.

The chain carries TRBV2 and TRBJ2-5, with 7 bases identical to TRBD1. CDR3 length: 13 residues. V trimming: 6 bases; J trimming: 5 bases; junction bases outside the gene matches: 6. Looked up from germline, CDR1 is SNHLY and CDR2 is FYNNEI. CDR3 loop: CASRVTGDETQYF. CDR3 nucleotides: TGTGCCAGCAGAGTTACAGGGGACGAGACCCAGTACTTC.

About this clone: Other DNA sequences in the sample encode the same CDR3. The rearrangement links TRBV5-1 to TRBJ2-3, with a weak D call TRBD2 (6 bases). The germline V gene encodes CDR1 SGHRS and CDR2 YFSETQ. V was trimmed by 0 bases and J by 0 bases, leaving 8 bases between them. There are 15 residues in the CDR3. The CDR3 region has the DNA TGCGCCAGCAGCTTGGGTGGGACTAGCACAGATACGCAGTATTTT. Amino acids: CASSLGGTSTDTQYF. Using reference TRBV5-1 and TRBJ2-3 for the parts outside the CDR3, the full variable domain is KAGVTQTPRYLIKTRGQQVTLSCSPISGHRSVSWYQQTPGQGLQFLFEYFSETQRNKGNFPGRFSGRQFSNSRSEMNVSTLELGDSALYLCASSLGGTSTDTQYFGPGTRLTVL.

For this clone: Because it lacks the conserved phenylalanine or tryptophan at the end, this CDR3 is likely a read error. The chain joins TRBV5-1 to TRBJ1-1, with 9 bases matching TRBD1. The junction had 2 bases not matched to a gene; V was cut back by 0 bases and J by 5 bases. The CDR3 spans 14 residues. The germline gives CDR1 SGHRS, CDR2 YFSETQ. The CDR3 nucleotides read TGCGCCAGCAGCTTGGGACAGGGGGGGACTGAAGCTTTCCTT. Its translation: CASSLGQGGTEAFL.

This chain links TRBV19 with TRBJ2-4; possible D gene TRBD2, 6 bases. CDR1 and CDR2 (germline): LNHDA, SQIVND (reference sequence). Trimming removed 5 bases from V and 0 bases from J, with 11 bases in between. This CDR3 is 15 amino acids long. CDR3 DNA: TGTGCCAGTAGTGGAGGAGGGTTAGCCAAAAACATTCAGTACTTC. Amino acids: CASSGGGLAKNIQYF.

This clone was seen a handful of times. The chain joins TRBV9 to TRBJ1-1; D gene ambiguous. This CDR3 region has 15 residues. Germline values: CDR1 SGDLS, CDR2 YYNGEE. Trimming cost V 0 bases and J 6 bases, with 15 bases left between them. DNA for the CDR3: TGTGCCAGCAGCGTAGCTGAGAGGAGTTGGGCTGAAGCTTTCTTT. This sequence encodes CASSVAERSWAEAFF.

This clone was detected a few times. V usage is TRBV28 and J usage is TRBJ2-7; 7 bases map to TRBD1. After removal of 6 bases from V and 2 bases from J, the junction contained 7 bases not matched to a gene. The germline CDR1 and CDR2 sequences are MDHEN and SYDVKM. The CDR3 extends over 14 amino acids. CDR3 in amino acids: CASSPGQFPYEQYF. CDR3 nucleotides: TGTGCCAGCAGCCCGGGACAGTTTCCCTACGAGCAGTACTTC.

J is TRBJ1-1 and V is TRBV2, with D possibly TRBD1 on 6 matching bases. This CDR3 spans 13 amino acids. From germline, CDR1 is SNHLY and CDR2 FYNNEI. V was pared by 9 bases and J by 1 base, with 12 bases between. CDR3: CASTRQENTEAFF. Written as DNA, the CDR3 is TGTGCCAGTACACGACAGGAGAACACTGAAGCTTTCTTT.

The chain is built from TRBV7-9 and TRBJ2-1; D gene uncertain. This CDR3 comprises 12 residues. With 1 base removed from V and 7 bases from J, the gap between germline ends came to 5 bases. CDR1 and CDR2 from the germline V gene are SEHNR and FQNEAQ (reference sequence). DNA for the CDR3: TGTGCCAGCAGCTTAGATGCGAATGAGCAGTTCTTC. As protein: CASSLDANEQFF.

This chain uses TRBV30 with TRBJ2-3; 11 bases align to TRBD2. This CDR3 region has 15 residues. Per germline, CDR1 GTSNPN and CDR2 SVGIG (reference sequence). Losses at the gene ends were 4 bases for V and 4 bases for J; bases not matched to a gene: 7. CDR3 nucleotide sequence: TGTGCCTGGACCATAGGACTAGCGGGTCCAGATACGCAGTATTTT. Its protein product is CAWTIGLAGPDTQYF.

J is TRBJ1-2 and V is TRBV6-1; 7 bases line up with TRBD1. Germline loops: CDR1 MNHNS, CDR2 SASEGT. The CDR3 totals 14 residues. V was clipped by 5 bases and J by 8 bases; unmatched bases: 11. CDR3 sequence reads: CASSPLTGSVGYTF. The DNA of the CDR3 is TGTGCCAGCAGTCCGCTGACAGGGTCAGTGGGCTACACCTTC.

V is TRBV6-5 and J is TRBJ1-1, with 7 bases matching TRBD1. V lost 6 bases and J lost 8; bases outside the gene matches: 9. The CDR3 has 13 residues. CDR1 MNHEY and CDR2 SVGAGI come from the germline V gene. In DNA, the CDR3 is TGTGCCAGCAGCAGCGCCGGGACAGTCGAAGCTTTCTTT. Translated, it gives CASSSAGTVEAFF.

The genes are TRBV9 and TRBJ2-3, with 12 bases aligning to TRBD2. V gave up 0 bases and J gave up 5 bases; unmatched junction bases: 4. The CDR3 sequence is 16 residues long. Germline V gene data show CDR1 as SGDLS and CDR2 as YYNGEE. CDR3 in amino acids: CASSVASGGVGDTQYF. The CDR3 nucleotides read TGTGCCAGCAGCGTAGCTAGCGGGGGGGTTGGAGATACGCAGTATTTT.

This chain joins TRBV28 and TRBJ2-7; D is perhaps TRBD1 (5 bases). Trimming stripped 7 bases from V and 5 bases from J, with 18 bases between. This CDR3 has 14 amino acids. CDR1 and CDR2 (germline): MDHEN, SYDVKM. This chain's CDR3 is CASTTAQGTDEQYF. Written as DNA, the CDR3 is TGTGCCAGCACCACAGCCCAGGGTACCGACGAGCAGTACTTC.